The 25 T cell receptor beta chains below all came from one sample that was sequenced in a study of T cell responses to AZD1222 COVID-19 vaccine (dated by TCRdb to 2020 to 2023). Receptor amplification or capture employed the immunoSEQ multiplex PCR assay. In TCRdb, the immuneACCESS table is reduced to in-frame sequences with V and J assigned. These tables do not hold every clone; where another copy was compared, an unresolved V gene accounts for under half, and the others remain unexplained. This sample gives 100,000 to 150,000 clones in total; approximately 90% of them show up just once. About 22% of the sample is held by the ten biggest clonotypes. This specimen's time point label, interpreted: baseline before first vaccination. Sequenced material: peripheral blood, taken on day 0 of AZD1222 vaccination. These receptors originate from an adult in good health.

This chain connects TRBV6-5 to TRBJ2-3; tentatively, D is TRBD2 (6 bases). V dropped 2 bases and J dropped 2 bases, with 11 bases sitting between them. The CDR3 consists of 15 residues. Looked up from germline, CDR1 is MNHEY and CDR2 is SVGAGI. Here the CDR3 reads CASSYTAGSTDTQYF. Here the CDR3 DNA reads TGTGCCAGCAGTTACACGGCGGGATCCACAGATACGCAGTATTTT.

The chain uses TRBV9 and TRBJ1-5, with a weak D call TRBD1 (5 bases). CDR3 length equals 14 residues. Germline CDR1 reads SGDLS; CDR2 reads YYNGEE. Deletions cut 3 bases from V and 4 bases from J, with 11 bases between. The CDR3 region is CASSASKGNQPQHF. The CDR3 bases are TGTGCCAGCAGCGCATCCAAGGGGAATCAGCCCCAGCATTTT.

The chain joins TRBV19 to TRBJ1-1, with D maybe TRBD1 (5 bases). The CDR3 spans 14 residues. The ends were cut back, 6 bases at V and 3 bases at J, with 14 bases in the middle. The germline gives CDR1 LNHDA, CDR2 SQIVND (reference sequence). The CDR3 is CASRVRGVDTEAFF. The CDR3 region has the DNA TGTGCCAGTAGGGTCCGGGGGGTGGACACTGAAGCTTTCTTT.

The V and J genes are TRBV5-1 and TRBJ2-5, with 8 bases identical to TRBD1. V lost 7 bases to trimming and J lost 5 bases; unmatched junction nucleotides: 16. The length of the CDR3 is 16 residues. Per the germline V gene, CDR1 is SGHRS and CDR2 is YFSETQ. The CDR3 sequence: CASYGGPDRGFETQYF. CDR3 DNA sequence: TGCGCCAGCTACGGGGGTCCCGACAGGGGCTTCGAGACCCAGTACTTC. The full variable domain, in which reference TRBV5-1 and TRBJ2-5 provide the parts outside the CDR3, is KAGVTQTPRYLIKTRGQQVTLSCSPISGHRSVSWYQQTPGQGLQFLFEYFSETQRNKGNFPGRFSGRQFSNSRSEMNVSTLELGDSALYLCASYGGPDRGFETQYFGPGTRLLVL.

The genes are TRBV7-9 and TRBJ2-2; D perhaps matches TRBD1 (6 bases). CDR1 and CDR2 (germline): SEHNR, FQNEAQ (reference sequence). The length of the CDR3 is 15 residues. Trimming left V 6 bases short and J 1 base short, with 12 bases between. CDR3 loop: CASSSPDRNTGELFF. The DNA for the CDR3 is TGTGCCAGCAGTAGCCCGGACAGGAACACCGGGGAGCTGTTTTTT. Drawing the rest from reference TRBV7-9 and TRBJ2-2, the complete variable domain is DTGVSQNPRHKITKRGQNVTFRCDPISEHNRLYWYRQTLGQGPEFLTYFQNEAQLEKSRLLSDRFSAERPKGSFSTLEIQRTEQGDSAMYLCASSSPDRNTGELFFGEGSRLTVL.

The chain is built from TRBV14 and TRBJ1-4; D is perhaps TRBD1 (5 bases). The CDR3 spans 15 residues. CDR1 is SGHDN and CDR2 is FVKESK in the germline V gene. V dropped 11 bases and J dropped 4 bases, with 20 bases sitting between them. CDR3 residues: CAPQQRQIINEKLFF. The CDR3 nucleotides read TGTGCCCCCCAGCAACGACAGATCATTAATGAAAAACTGTTTTTT.

In DNA, the CDR3 is TGCGCCAGCAGCCAAGAAGACAGAGTCCAAGAGACCCAGTACTTC. It encodes CASSQEDRVQETQYF. The chain uses TRBV4-3 and TRBJ2-5, with D tentatively TRBD1 (5 bases). CDR3 length equals 15 residues. CDR1 is LGHNA and CDR2 is YSLEER in the germline V gene. V gave up 0 bases and J gave up 1 base, with 9 bases separating them.

This chain uses TRBV20-1 with TRBJ2-1; D unclear. Germline V gives CDR1 DFQATT, CDR2 SNEGSKA (reference sequence). Trimming cost V 5 bases and J 4 bases, with 6 bases left between them. CDR3 length equals 11 residues. This CDR3 reads CSAPEYNEQFF. In nucleotides, the CDR3 is TGCAGTGCTCCCGAGTACAATGAGCAGTTCTTC.

This chain links TRBV5-1 with TRBJ1-6; 7 nucleotides line up with TRBD1. Per germline, CDR1 SGHRS and CDR2 YFSETQ. This CDR3 is 16 amino acids long. J gave up 9 bases and V 4 bases, and 13 bases lay outside the gene matches. The CDR3 region is CASSPTRQGTGSPLHF. The CDR3 DNA is TGCGCCAGCAGCCCGACCCGACAGGGAACGGGTTCACCCCTCCACTTT. The full variable domain, with the rest looked up from reference TRBV5-1 and TRBJ1-6, is KAGVTQTPRYLIKTRGQQVTLSCSPISGHRSVSWYQQTPGQGLQFLFEYFSETQRNKGNFPGRFSGRQFSNSRSEMNVSTLELGDSALYLCASSPTRQGTGSPLHFGNGTRLTVT.

The chain joins TRBV6-1 to TRBJ1-2; D gene ambiguous. V shed 1 base and J shed 7 bases, with 10 bases lying between them. There are 13 residues in the CDR3. CDR1 and CDR2 (germline): MNHNS, SASEGT. CDR3 in amino acids: CASSEVGLLGYTF. CDR3 nucleotide sequence: TGTGCCAGCAGTGAAGTAGGTTTGCTTGGCTACACCTTC.

V is TRBV6-5 and J is TRBJ2-7; maybe TRBD1 (6 bases). Per the germline V gene, CDR1 is MNHEY and CDR2 is SVGAGI. The germline V and J ends were trimmed by 5 bases and 3 bases, with 14 bases remaining between them. The CDR3 contains 14 residues. The CDR3: CASSRQVGVYEQYF. The CDR3 DNA reads TGTGCCAGCAGTAGACAGGTGGGGGTCTACGAGCAGTACTTC.

J is TRBJ2-3 and V is TRBV27, with D possibly TRBD1 on 6 matching bases. Trimming removed 5 bases at V and 6 bases at J, with 18 bases between. The CDR3 has 15 residues. Germline lookup yields CDR1 MNHEY and CDR2 SMNVEV (reference sequence). The CDR3, as DNA: TGTGCCAGCAGTCCCTACAGGGCTGGATTGGATACGCAGTATTTT. Translation: CASSPYRAGLDTQYF.

The chain has TRBV29-1 and TRBJ2-1; TRBD1 aligns across 9 bases. The CDR3 is 14 residues long. After removal of 7 bases from V and 7 bases from J, the junction contained 11 bases not matched to a gene. The germline CDR1 and CDR2 sequences are SQVTM and ANQGSEA. The chain's CDR3 is CSAYGTGSKNEQFF. The CDR3 nucleotides read TGCAGCGCGTACGGGACAGGGAGTAAGAATGAGCAGTTCTTC.

The V gene is TRBV11-2, the J gene TRBJ2-3; TRBD2 matches at 8 bases. CDR1 and CDR2 from the germline V gene are SGHAT and FQNNGV. The CDR3 runs to 14 residues. V shed 1 base, J shed 4 bases, and the junction held 1 base outside the gene matches. CDR3 residues: CASSLVGGADTQYF. As DNA, the CDR3 is TGTGCCAGCAGCTTAGTCGGGGGGGCAGATACGCAGTATTTT.

A few counts support this clone. The chain combines TRBV12-3 or TRBV12-4 with TRBJ1-6; D possibly corresponds to TRBD1 (6 bases). V dropped 4 bases and J dropped 7 bases, with 8 bases sitting between them. The CDR3 runs to 13 residues. CDR3 protein: CASSSTGNSPLHF. Here the CDR3 DNA reads TGTGCCAGCAGTTCGACAGGAAATTCACCCCTCCACTTT.

This clone was detected once. The rearrangement joins TRBV14 to TRBJ1-1, with a tentative D call TRBD1 (5 bases). The CDR3 covers 14 residues. Per germline, CDR1 SGHDN and CDR2 FVKESK. V lost 3 bases to trimming and J lost 1 base, with 9 bases between them. In DNA, the CDR3 is TGTGCCAGCAGCCATGGGACCAAGAACACTGAAGCTTTCTTT. Protein: CASSHGTKNTEAFF. Using reference TRBV14 and TRBJ1-1 for the parts outside the CDR3, the full variable domain is EAGVTQFPSHSVIEKGQTVTLRCDPISGHDNLYWYRRVMGKEIKFLLHFVKESKQDESGMPNNRFLAERTGGTYSTLKVQPAELEDSGVYFCASSHGTKNTEAFFGQGTRLTVV.

This chain joins TRBV7-3 and TRBJ2-5; D possibly matches TRBD1 or TRBD2 (5 bases each). V lost 0 bases, J lost 4 bases, and 9 bases lay in between. Germline V lookup: CDR1 SGHTA, CDR2 FQGTGA. The CDR3 contains 14 residues. CDR3 sequence (DNA): TGTGCCAGCAGCTTAACGGCAGGGACAGAGACCCAGTACTTC. Encoded protein: CASSLTAGTETQYF.

J is TRBJ1-6 and V is TRBV14; tentative D call: TRBD1 (6 bases). With 5 bases removed from V and 3 bases from J, the gap between germline ends came to 17 bases. The germline V gene encodes CDR1 SGHDN and CDR2 FVKESK. This CDR3 region has 17 residues. The CDR3 loop reads CASSTIVGTNYNSPLHF. CDR3 sequence (DNA): TGTGCCAGCAGCACGATAGTAGGGACAAACTATAATTCACCCCTCCACTTT.

The chain links TRBV6-5 to TRBJ2-3; D is uncertain. The CDR3 sequence is 15 residues long. CDR1 and CDR2 (germline): MNHEY, SVGAGI. With 2 bases removed from V and 3 bases from J, the gap between germline ends came to 12 bases. The CDR3 sequence: CASSYGLAGTDTQYF. CDR3 DNA sequence: TGTGCCAGCAGTTACGGGTTAGCTGGGACAGATACGCAGTATTTT.

The chain joins TRBV11-3 to TRBJ1-3; TRBD1 might be the D (5 bases). The length of the CDR3 is 17 residues. Germline CDR1 is SGHNT and CDR2 is YENEEA. Trimming cost V 1 base and J 4 bases, with 17 bases left between them. The CDR3 DNA is TGTGCCAGCAGCTTAGTTGGAGGGGCCTGCGCGGGAAACACCATATATTTT. It codes for CASSLVGGACAGNTIYF.

The V gene is TRBV24-1, the J gene TRBJ1-4; D ambiguous. CDR1 is KGHDR and CDR2 is SFDVKD in the germline V gene. There are 12 residues in the CDR3. Trimming cost V 0 bases and J 7 bases, with 2 bases left between them. In DNA, the CDR3 is TGTGCCACCAGTGATTTGAGTGAAAAACTGTTTTTT. This sequence encodes CATSDLSEKLFF.

This clone was counted between two and nine times. The V and J genes are TRBV3-1 (or the pseudogene TRBV3-2) and TRBJ1-1; no firm D call. CDR3 size: 12 residues. With 10 bases removed from V and 3 bases from J, the gap between germline ends came to 12 bases. Germline CDR1 reads LGHDT; CDR2 reads YNNKEL (reference sequence). The DNA of the CDR3 is TGTGCCACAGCAGTGTCCCACACTGAAGCTTTCTTT. This codes for CATAVSHTEAFF.

The chain couples TRBV9 to TRBJ2-5, with TRBD2 identical over 7 bases. CDR1 is SGDLS, CDR2 YYNGEE, per germline. After removal of 0 bases from V and 5 bases from J, the junction contained 10 bases not matched to a gene. The CDR3 spans 16 residues. The CDR3 DNA follows: TGTGCCAGCAGCGTAGGGGAGGGGAAACTACCGGAGACCCAGTACTTC. Translation: CASSVGEGKLPETQYF. Variable domain in full (rest from reference TRBV9 and TRBJ2-5): DSGVTQTPKHLITATGQRVTLRCSPRSGDLSVYWYQQSLDQGLQFLIQYYNGEERAKGNILERFSAQQFPDLHSELNLSSLELGDSALYFCASSVGEGKLPETQYFGPGTRLLVL.

This chain connects TRBV6-1 to TRBJ2-3, with no clear D. Per germline, CDR1 MNHNS and CDR2 SASEGT. The CDR3 runs 16 residues. Trimming shortened V by 2 bases and J by 0 bases, and 12 bases separated the two germline ends. CDR3 in DNA: TGTGCCAGCAGTGAAAAGGGTTCACAGAGCACAGATACGCAGTATTTT. It translates to CASSEKGSQSTDTQYF.

The chain links TRBV28 to TRBJ1-6; 7 bases fit TRBD1. With 7 bases clipped from V and 0 bases from J, the junction kept 9 bases outside the gene matches. Germline V gene lookup returns CDR1 MDHEN and CDR2 SYDVKM. The CDR3 consists of 17 residues. The CDR3 loop reads CASTMDRRSSYNSPLHF. CDR3 DNA: TGTGCCAGCACCATGGACAGGAGAAGCTCCTATAATTCACCCCTCCACTTT.